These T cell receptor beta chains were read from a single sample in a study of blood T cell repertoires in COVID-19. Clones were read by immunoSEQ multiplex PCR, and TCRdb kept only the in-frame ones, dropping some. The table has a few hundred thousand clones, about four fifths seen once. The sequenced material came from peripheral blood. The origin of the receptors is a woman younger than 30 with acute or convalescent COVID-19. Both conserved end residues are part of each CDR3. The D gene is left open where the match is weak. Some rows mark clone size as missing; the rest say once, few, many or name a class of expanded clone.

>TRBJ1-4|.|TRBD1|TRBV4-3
TGCGCCAGCAGCCCCCACAGGGGTTGGGATGAAAAACTGTTTTTT
CASSPHRGWDEKLFF
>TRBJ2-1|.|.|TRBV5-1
TGCGCCAGCAGCTCCCAGACTGGAGTTTACAATGAGCAGTTCTTC
CASSSQTGVYNEQFF
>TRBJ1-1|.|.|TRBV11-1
TGTGCCAGCAGCTTAGCAGGGGTTGGAACTGAAGCTTTCTTT
CASSLAGVGTEAFF
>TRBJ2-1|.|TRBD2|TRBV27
TGTGCCAGCAGTTCCTATCCCGGGACTAGCGGGAGGGCGTACAATGAGCAGTTCTTC
CASSSYPGTSGRAYNEQFF
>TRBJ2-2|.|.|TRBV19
TGTGCCAGTAGTACCTTCCGGGAGACCGGGGAGCTGTTTTTT
CASSTFRETGELFF
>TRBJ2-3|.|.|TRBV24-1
TGTGCCACCAGTGATTCCGGGACATTCGCAGATACGCAGTATTTT
CATSDSGTFADTQYF
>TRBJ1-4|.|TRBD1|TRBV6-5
TGTGCCAGCAGCCCGGGACAGCAAAATGAAAAACTGTTTTTT
CASSPGQQNEKLFF
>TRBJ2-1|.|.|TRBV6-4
TGTGCCAGCAGAGAAATAACAGGGGGGAGGGCCGTCAATGAGCAGTTCTTC
CASREITGGRAVNEQFF
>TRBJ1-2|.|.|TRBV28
TGTGCCAGCAGAGACAGTGGGTATGGCTACACCTTC
CASRDSGYGYTF
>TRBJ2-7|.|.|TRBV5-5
TGTGCCAGCAGCTTCACGGGGTCCGAGCAGTACTTC
CASSFTGSEQYF
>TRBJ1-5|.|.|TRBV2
TGTGCCAGCAGTGACCCCAAACGAGGCAATCAGCCCCAGCATTTT
CASSDPKRGNQPQHF
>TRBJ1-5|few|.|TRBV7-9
TGTGCCAGCAGCTTGGGGAGTCAGCCCCAGCATTTT
CASSLGSQPQHF
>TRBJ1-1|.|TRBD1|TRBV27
TGTGCCAGCAGTTACAGGGGGACTGAAGCTTTCTTT
CASSYRGTEAFF
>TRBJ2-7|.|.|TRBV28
TGTGCCAGCAGTTTATTGGGGCGGAACCTACCCTACGAGCAGTACTTC
CASSLLGRNLPYEQYF
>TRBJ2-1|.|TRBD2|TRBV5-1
TGCGCCAGCAGCTGGGATAGCGGGAGGACCAACAATGAGCAGTTCTTC
CASSWDSGRTNNEQFF
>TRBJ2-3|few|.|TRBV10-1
TGCGCCAGCACTAAGCCTAGCGGCACAGATACGCAGTATTTT
CASTKPSGTDTQYF
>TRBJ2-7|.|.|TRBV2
TGTGCCAGCAGGGTGGGACTGGGCACCTACGAGCAGTACTTC
CASRVGLGTYEQYF
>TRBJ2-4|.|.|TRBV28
TGTGCCAGCAGTAGCCCCGCGGGCATTCAGTACTTC
CASSSPAGIQYF
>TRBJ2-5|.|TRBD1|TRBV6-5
TGTGCCAGCAGTTATGGGGGACAGGGAGGAGCCCAGTACTTC
CASSYGGQGGAQYF
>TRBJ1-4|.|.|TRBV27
TGTGCCAGCAGTACAGGGAATGAAAAACTGTTTTTT
CASSTGNEKLFF
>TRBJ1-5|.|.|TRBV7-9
TGTGCCAGCGGGCAGGGAAATAGCAATCAGCCCCAGCATTTT
CASGQGNSNQPQHF
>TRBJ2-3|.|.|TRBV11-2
TGTGCCAGCAGCTTAGGTAGTAGCCCAGATACGCAGTATTTT
CASSLGSSPDTQYF
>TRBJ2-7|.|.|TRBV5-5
TGTGCCAGCAGTATGTCCACGCAGACCTACGAGCAGTACTTC
CASSMSTQTYEQYF
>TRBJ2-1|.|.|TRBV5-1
TGCGCCAGCAGCTTGGGTTCGGCAGGGTGGGGCCATGAGCAGTTCTTC
CASSLGSAGWGHEQFF
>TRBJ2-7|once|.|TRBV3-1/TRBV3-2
TGTGCCAGCAGCCAAGATCCCCGGGTTCTCTCCTACGAGCAGTACTTC
CASSQDPRVLSYEQYF
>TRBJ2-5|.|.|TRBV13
TGTGCCAGCAGCCCGTCTACTCAAATTAACGGCGGAAGAGCAGAGACCCAGTACTTC
CASSPSTQINGGRAETQYF
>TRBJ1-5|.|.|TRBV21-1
TGTGCCAGCAGCTCCCCCTGGGCCGACAGGTTTCAAATGAGTAGCAATCAGCCCCAGCATTTT
CASSSPWADRFQMSSNQPQHF
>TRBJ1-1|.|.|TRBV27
TGTGCCAGCAGTTTATGGGCTACGGGCAAGGGTCGACCGGGAACTGAAGCTTTCTTT
CASSLWATGKGRPGTEAFF
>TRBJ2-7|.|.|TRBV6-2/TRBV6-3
TGTGCCAGCAGTTTCATAGGAGGGTTGTCCTACGAGCAGTACTTC
CASSFIGGLSYEQYF
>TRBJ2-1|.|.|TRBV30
TGTGCCTGGAGTGTGGCTAGTGGATACAATGAGCAGTTCTTC
CAWSVASGYNEQFF
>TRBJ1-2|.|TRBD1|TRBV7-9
TGTGCCAGCAGCAGTTCAGGGGGCACCGATGGCTACACCTTC
CASSSSGGTDGYTF
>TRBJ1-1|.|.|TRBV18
TGTGCCAGCTCACCACAGAGGGCTAAGAACACTGAAGCTTTCTTT
CASSPQRAKNTEAFF
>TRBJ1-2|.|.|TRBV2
TGTGCCAGACGGGGGGAACAGTATGGCTACACCTTC
CARRGEQYGYTF
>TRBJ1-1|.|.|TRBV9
TGTGCCAGCTCCACCGACTTGAACACTGAAGCTTTCTTT
CASSTDLNTEAFF
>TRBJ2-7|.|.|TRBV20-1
TGCAGTGCTAGTGGCCTAGGAACCTACGAGCAGTACTTC
CSASGLGTYEQYF
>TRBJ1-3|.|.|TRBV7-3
TGTGCCAGCAGTTCGAATGGGGCAGAAGGAAACACCATATATTTT
CASSSNGAEGNTIYF
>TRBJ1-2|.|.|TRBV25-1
TGTGCCAGCAGTCTGCCAGCGAACTATGGCTACACCTTC
CASSLPANYGYTF
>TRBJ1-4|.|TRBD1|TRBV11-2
TGTGCCAGCAGCAAGACAGGGCAAATTTCAACTAATGAAAAACTGTTTTTT
CASSKTGQISTNEKLFF
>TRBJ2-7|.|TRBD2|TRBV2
TGTGCCAGCAGTGAAGAGAGCGGGACCTCCTACGAGCAGTACTTC
CASSEESGTSYEQYF
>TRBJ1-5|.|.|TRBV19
TGTGCCAGTGGCTATGACTATAGCAATCAGCCCCAGCATTTT
CASGYDYSNQPQHF
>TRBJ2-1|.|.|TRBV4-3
TGCGCCAGCAGCCAAGATGCTGCTAGCTCCTACAATGAGCAGTTCTTC
CASSQDAASSYNEQFF
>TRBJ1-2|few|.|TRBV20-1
TGCAGTGCTAGAGATCGAGGGCGCTACACCTTC
CSARDRGRYTF
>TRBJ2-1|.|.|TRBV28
TGTGCCAGCAGTTTGAGGCAGAACTACAATGAGCAGTTCTTC
CASSLRQNYNEQFF
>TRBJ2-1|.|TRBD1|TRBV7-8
TGTGCCAGCAGCTCCGACAGGGGGCGCCCTGAGCAGTTCTTC
CASSSDRGRPEQFF
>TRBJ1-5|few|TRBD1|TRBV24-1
TGTGCCACCCGGATAGGGACAGAAACTTATAGCAATCAGCCCCAGCATTTT
CATRIGTETYSNQPQHF
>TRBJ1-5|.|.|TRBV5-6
TGTGCCAGCACCACGGGGACTACCCAGCCCCAGCATTTT
CASTTGTTQPQHF
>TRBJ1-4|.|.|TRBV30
TGTGCCTGGAGTATCCAGGGTGTTGAAAAACTGTTTTTT
CAWSIQGVEKLFF
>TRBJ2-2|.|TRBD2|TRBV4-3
TGCGCCAGCAGCCAAGAGTTAGCGGGAGGGCCCGGGGAGCTGTTTTTT
CASSQELAGGPGELFF